The clone carrying this TCR beta chain was detected only a few times. The authors loaded about 200 ng DNA, about 30,000 T cell genomes, into sorted-subset replicate PCRs. Assay used: immunoSEQ multiplex PCR; TCRdb lists only in-frame clones, some missing. The table records 110,000 or so clones, 68% of them present only once. This sample is part of a study of shared clonotypes between healthy human individuals. The germline gives CDR1 MNHEY, CDR2 SMNVEV (reference sequence). This CDR3 is built from 15 residues. Trimming took off 2 bases at V and 4 bases at J, with 15 bases between the two ends. The material sequenced was memory CD8+ T cells sorted from blood. Subset indicated: CD45RO+ cells pooled with CCR7-negative TemRA cells. The chain has TRBV27 and TRBJ2-7; perhaps TRBD2 as D (5 bases). The receptor's source is a woman in her 30s in good health. Written as DNA, the CDR3 is TGTGCCAGCAGTTTAAGGCAGACTACACTTTACGAGCAGTACTTC. This codes for CASSLRQTTLYEQYF.